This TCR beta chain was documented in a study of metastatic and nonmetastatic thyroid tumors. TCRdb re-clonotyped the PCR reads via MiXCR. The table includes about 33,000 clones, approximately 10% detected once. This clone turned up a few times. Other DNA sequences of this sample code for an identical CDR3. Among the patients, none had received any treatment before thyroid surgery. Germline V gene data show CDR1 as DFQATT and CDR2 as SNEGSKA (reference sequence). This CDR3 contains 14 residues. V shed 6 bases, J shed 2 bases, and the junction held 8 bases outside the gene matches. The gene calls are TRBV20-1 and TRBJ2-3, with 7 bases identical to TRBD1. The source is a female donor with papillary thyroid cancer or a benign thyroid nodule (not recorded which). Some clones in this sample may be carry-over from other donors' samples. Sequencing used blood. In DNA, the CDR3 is TGCAGTGCAAATGGACAGGCCTCCACAGATACGCAGTATTTT. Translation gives CSANGQASTDTQYF.